A single sample gave rise to the 24 T cell receptor beta chains below, sequenced in a study of early T cells in non-severe SARS-CoV-2 infection. Using its own MiXCR run on the 5' RACE reads, TCRdb lists one record per CDR3 protein. The sample contains about 110,000 distinct CDR3 sequences, about 12% of which appear only once. Sequencing was carried out using whole blood. The source of these receptors is an adult who was a healthcare worker with PCR-confirmed SARS-CoV-2 infection or an uninfected control (not recorded which).

The chain couples TRBV2 to TRBJ2-7; D possibly matches TRBD1 or TRBD2 (5 bases each). Germline V gene lookup returns CDR1 SNHLY and CDR2 FYNNEI. The V gene lost 10 bases and the J gene lost 2 bases, with 15 bases spanning the gap. There are 13 residues in the CDR3. The CDR3 coding sequence is TGTGCCATCCTCTACGGGGCTCCCTACGAGCAGTACTTC. As protein: CAILYGAPYEQYF.

The chain recombines TRBV29-1 with TRBJ2-7; D not resolved. V was shortened by 4 bases and J by 2 bases, with 6 bases between the two germline ends. The CDR3 consists of 11 residues. Germline CDR1 is SQVTM and CDR2 is ANQGSEA. The CDR3 region has the DNA TGCAGCGTTGCAACGGCCTACGAGCAGTACTTC. This gives the protein CSVATAYEQYF.

This clonotype was found once. Possible read error: a much larger clone is one base away. The chain carries TRBV5-1 and TRBJ1-2; tentatively, D is TRBD1 (5 bases). The germline CDR1 and CDR2 sequences are SGHRS and YFSETQ. The CDR3 contains 13 residues. Deletions cut 4 bases from V and 6 bases from J, with 13 bases between. Here the CDR3 reads CASSPYQGDGYTF. CDR3 coding DNA: TGCGCCAGCAGCCCTTATCAGGGAGATGGCTACACCTTC. Full variable domain (outside the CDR3, taken from reference TRBV5-1 and TRBJ1-2): KAGVTQTPRYLIKTRGQQVTLSCSPISGHRSVSWYQQTPGQGLQFLFEYFSETQRNKGNFPGRFSGRQFSNSRSEMNVSTLELGDSALYLCASSPYQGDGYTFGSGTRLTVV.

Points on this clonotype: It may be a read error: a sequence one base away is much more abundant. Written as DNA, the CDR3 is TGTGACAGCTCACCCCCTAGCGGGGGCAGCACAGATACGCAGTATTTT. Encoded protein: CDSSPPSGGSTDTQYF. This sequence joins TRBV18 and TRBJ2-3, with TRBD2 matching 10 bases. This CDR3 has 16 amino acids. Germline V lookup: CDR1 KGHSH, CDR2 LQKENI.

The V gene is TRBV20-1, the J gene TRBJ2-2; 7 positions match TRBD1. J gave up 2 bases and V 2 bases, and 8 bases lay outside the gene matches. This CDR3 has 16 residues. In germline, CDR1 is DFQATT, CDR2 SNEGSKA (reference sequence). DNA of the CDR3: TGCAGTGCTAGAAGCACAGGGGTTCTAAACACCGGGGAGCTGTTTTTT. Encoded protein: CSARSTGVLNTGELFF.

This clonotype was recorded many times. The chain couples TRBV5-4 to TRBJ2-5; D is possibly TRBD1 (6 bases). The CDR3 is 15 residues long. CDR1 SGHNT and CDR2 YYREEE come from the germline V gene (reference sequence). V lost 0 bases to trimming and J lost 4 bases, with 13 bases between them. Here the CDR3 DNA reads TGTGCCAGCAGCTTGGATCAGGGGCGCGGAGAGACCCAGTACTTC. Its translation: CASSLDQGRGETQYF.

This clonotype has just a few counts. This rearrangement joins TRBV4-1 to TRBJ2-7; a possible D gene is TRBD2 (6 bases). Trimming pared 1 base from V and 5 bases from J, leaving 12 bases between. The CDR3 is made up of 14 amino acids. Per germline, CDR1 MGHRA and CDR2 YSYEKL. DNA of the CDR3: TGCGCCAGCAGCCAAGTCGGGGGTCCCAACGAGCAGTACTTC. Its protein is CASSQVGGPNEQYF.

This chain connects TRBV18 to TRBJ2-7, with 10 bases matching TRBD1. The CDR3 consists of 13 residues. Germline CDR1 and CDR2: KGHSH and LQKENI. Unmatched junction bases numbered 5, after V lost 6 bases and J lost 6 bases. CDR3 DNA sequence: TGTGCCAGCTCCGGGGACAGGGGTGGCGAGCAGTACTTC. As protein: CASSGDRGGEQYF. The variable domain in full, completed from reference TRBV18 and TRBJ2-7, reads NAGVMQNPRHLVRRRGQEARLRCSPMKGHSHVYWYRQLPEEGLKFMVYLQKENIIDESGMPKERFSAEFPKEGPSILRIQQVVRGDSAAYFCASSGDRGGEQYFGPGTRLTVT.

This clonotype was picked up a small number of times. The chain employs TRBV6-5 and TRBJ2-3; maybe TRBD1 (5 bases). Germline CDR1 and CDR2: MNHEY and SVGAGI. The CDR3 loop spans 13 amino acids. V shed 1 base and J shed 6 bases, with 8 bases lying between them. The CDR3 region has the DNA TGTGCCAGCAGTTACTGGGGCTCGGATACGCAGTATTTT. Its translation is CASSYWGSDTQYF.

The sample holds a few counts of this clonotype. The genes are TRBV6-5 and TRBJ2-1; tentatively, D is TRBD1 (5 bases). Trimming cost V 2 bases and J 10 bases, with 15 bases left between them. Germline V CDR1 and CDR2: MNHEY, SVGAGI. This CDR3 spans 14 amino acids. The CDR3 sequence: CASSYGQGPIEQFF. CDR3 nucleotides: TGTGCCAGCAGTTACGGTCAGGGCCCAATAGAGCAGTTCTTC.

A few counts support this clonotype. The gene calls are TRBV13 and TRBJ2-1; 7 bases map to TRBD2. V was clipped by 5 bases and J by 5 bases; unmatched bases: 9. This CDR3 comprises 15 residues. Germline CDR1 is PRHDT and CDR2 is FYEKMQ (reference sequence). The CDR3 here is CASSPHSGLDNEQFF. The CDR3 DNA follows: TGTGCCAGCAGCCCACATAGCGGGCTCGACAATGAGCAGTTCTTC.

This chain joins TRBV5-1 and TRBJ2-3; D is uncertain. V shed 4 bases and J shed 2 bases, with 17 bases lying between them. This CDR3 has 16 amino acids. Germline lookup yields CDR1 SGHRS and CDR2 YFSETQ. CDR3 residues: CASSPSRYGYTDTQYF. In DNA, the CDR3 is TGCGCCAGCAGCCCGAGCCGATACGGGTACACAGATACGCAGTATTTT.

In nucleotides, the CDR3 is TGTGCCTGGAACACAGGGAATCAGCCCCAGCATTTT. It encodes CAWNTGNQPQHF. The chain has TRBV30 and TRBJ1-5, with D possibly being TRBD1 (6 bases). Trimming cost V 4 bases and J 4 bases, with 8 bases left between them. Germline CDR1 is GTSNPN and CDR2 is SVGIG (reference sequence). This CDR3 contains 12 residues.

This clonotype has ten or more counts. This chain connects TRBV30 to TRBJ1-1; D gene unclear. This CDR3 has 13 residues. Germline V gene lookup returns CDR1 GTSNPN and CDR2 SVGIG (reference sequence). V was pared by 3 bases and J by 3 bases, with 11 bases between. This chain's CDR3 is CAWRVWQDTEAFF. In nucleotides, the CDR3 is TGTGCCTGGAGGGTATGGCAGGACACTGAAGCTTTCTTT.

A few counts support this clonotype. The chain links TRBV27 to TRBJ1-2, with 7 bases identical to TRBD1. The CDR3 is 17 residues long. Germline values: CDR1 MNHEY, CDR2 SMNVEV (reference sequence). V dropped 3 bases and J dropped 3; count of bases not matched to a gene: 13. The CDR3 loop reads CASSFSEPIQGYYGYTF. For the CDR3, the DNA is TGTGCCAGCAGTTTTTCGGAGCCGATACAGGGGTACTATGGCTACACCTTC.

This clonotype was seen at least ten times. The chain employs TRBV6-6 and TRBJ1-2; D unclear. CDR1 and CDR2 (germline): MNHNY, SVGAGI (reference sequence). CDR3 size: 11 residues. Trimming removed 5 bases at V and 7 bases at J, with 8 bases between. The CDR3 protein is CASSPGSGYTF. The CDR3, as DNA: TGTGCCAGCAGTCCAGGCTCTGGCTACACCTTC.

This clonotype was recorded a few times. This chain connects TRBV12-3 or TRBV12-4 to TRBJ2-1, with TRBD2 matching over 12 bases. V lost 4 bases to trimming and J lost 4 bases; unmatched junction nucleotides: 8. This CDR3 region has 17 residues. DNA of the CDR3: TGTGCCAGCAGTTATAACCCGACTAGCGGGAGTTACAATGAGCAGTTCTTC. Its translation: CASSYNPTSGSYNEQFF.

This clonotype was seen only a few times. This sequence joins TRBV3-1 and TRBJ1-2, with D unresolved. Trimming shortened V by 2 bases and J by 4 bases, and 5 bases separated the two germline ends. CDR3 length equals 12 residues. Germline V gives CDR1 LGHDT, CDR2 YNNKEL (reference sequence). CDR3 nucleotide sequence: TGTGCCAGCAGCCAATACCTCTATGGCTACACCTTC. This codes for CASSQYLYGYTF.

This clonotype was observed at least ten times. J is TRBJ2-3 and V is TRBV24-1; D may be TRBD1 or TRBD2 (5 bases each). Trimming shortened V by 3 bases and J by 2 bases, and 11 bases separated the two germline ends. The length of the CDR3 is 15 residues. Germline-derived CDR1 and CDR2 are KGHDR and SFDVKD. CDR3 bases: TGTGCCACCAGTGATGCCCGGGACCCCACAGATACGCAGTATTTT. This gives the protein CATSDARDPTDTQYF.

In this sample, this clonotype turned up a few times. The chain links TRBV21-1 to TRBJ2-4. TRBV21-1 is marked as a pseudogene. The CDR3 contains 12 residues. The CDR3, as DNA: TGTGCCAGCAGCAAGGTCAAAAACATTCAGTACTTC. Its translation is CASSKVKNIQYF.

In its sample, this clonotype was seen many times. The V gene is TRBV5-5, the J gene TRBJ1-5, with TRBD1 matching over 7 bases. In germline, CDR1 is SGHKS, CDR2 YYEKEE (reference sequence). V lost 4 bases, J lost 7 bases, and 8 bases stayed unmatched. This CDR3 is built from 14 residues. The CDR3 is CASSILQGGQPQHF. The CDR3 DNA reads as TGTGCCAGCAGCATTCTTCAGGGGGGGCAGCCCCAGCATTTT.

CDR3 region: CSVETGFEQYF. The DNA for the CDR3 is TGCAGCGTTGAGACAGGGTTCGAGCAGTACTTC. V usage is TRBV29-1 and J usage is TRBJ2-7, with TRBD1 matching over 7 bases. Per germline, CDR1 SQVTM and CDR2 ANQGSEA. The V gene end was trimmed by 3 bases and the J gene end by 6 bases; junction bases not matched to a gene: 2. CDR3 length: 11 residues.

This clonotype was counted a few times. The rearrangement joins TRBV27 to TRBJ2-7; the match to TRBD2 covers 12 bases. V lost 7 bases to trimming and J lost 8 bases; unmatched junction nucleotides: 21. Germline V gene lookup returns CDR1 MNHEY and CDR2 SMNVEV (reference sequence). The CDR3 has 18 residues. For the CDR3, the DNA is TGTGCCAGCACCCAAACAGGACTGAACCTAGCGGGAGGGTTAAAGCAGTACTTC. This gives the protein CASTQTGLNLAGGLKQYF.

The chain carries TRBV7-6 and TRBJ2-1; the match to TRBD2 covers 7 bases. The CDR3 length is 16 residues. The V gene's germline CDR1 is SGHVS and CDR2 FNYEAQ. Germline trimming cut 5 bases from V and 5 bases from J; bases unmatched to any gene: 12. CDR3 nucleotides: TGTGCCAGCAGCGATATAGGGGAGGGGCCTGACAATGAGCAGTTCTTC. This gives the protein CASSDIGEGPDNEQFF.